This is a list of T cell receptor beta chains from one sample in a study of blood T cell repertoires in COVID-19. Assay used: immunoSEQ multiplex PCR; TCRdb lists only in-frame clones, some missing. Of more than 110,000 clones listed, roughly 80% are singletons. The specimen sequenced was peripheral blood. These receptors were taken from a woman aged 50 to 60 with active or convalescent COVID-19. CDR3s include the opening cysteine and the closing phenylalanine or tryptophan. The D gene is left open where the match is weak. Size is stated for part of the rows, as once, few or many counts, or as a class when the clone is expanded.

d_gene: TRBD1
j_gene: TRBJ2-2
abundance: once
v_gene: TRBV2
len: 15
CDR3aa: CASKETGANTGELFF
CDR3nt: TGTGCCAGCAAGGAGACAGGGGCGAACACCGGGGAGCTGTTTTTT

d_gene: NA
j_gene: TRBJ2-7
abundance: NA
v_gene: TRBV7-2
len: 11
CDR3aa: CASSSFYEQYF
CDR3nt: TGTGCCAGCAGCTCCTTCTACGAGCAGTACTTC

d_gene: TRBD2
j_gene: TRBJ2-1
abundance: NA
v_gene: TRBV6-1
len: 14
CDR3aa: CASSEGRAWDEQFF
CDR3nt: TGTGCCAGCAGTGAGGGGAGGGCCTGGGATGAGCAGTTCTTC

d_gene: NA
j_gene: TRBJ1-4
abundance: NA
v_gene: TRBV6-2/TRBV6-3
len: 12
CDR3aa: CASSSEVGKLFF
CDR3nt: TGTGCCAGCAGCTCCGAGGTGGGAAAACTGTTTTTT

d_gene: TRBD2
j_gene: TRBJ2-3
abundance: NA
v_gene: TRBV5-4
len: 17
CDR3aa: CASSLAMGGGASDTQYF
CDR3nt: TGTGCCAGCAGCTTGGCCATGGGCGGGGGGGCCTCAGATACGCAGTATTTT

d_gene: TRBD2
j_gene: TRBJ2-1
abundance: few
v_gene: TRBV24-1
len: 14
CDR3aa: CATSREGSYNEQFF
CDR3nt: TGTGCCACCAGTAGGGAGGGGTCCTACAATGAGCAGTTCTTC

d_gene: TRBD1
j_gene: TRBJ1-2
abundance: NA
v_gene: TRBV7-2
len: 15
CDR3aa: CASSSRQGVPTGYTF
CDR3nt: TGTGCCAGCAGCTCTCGACAGGGGGTTCCTACTGGCTACACCTTC

d_gene: NA
j_gene: TRBJ2-6
abundance: NA
v_gene: TRBV21-1
len: 23
CDR3aa: CASSKIRLSAGVMFVSGANVLTF
CDR3nt: TGTGCCAGCAGCAAAATAAGACTTTCGGCGGGAGTGATGTTCGTTTCTGGGGCCAACGTCCTGACTTTC

d_gene: TRBD1
j_gene: TRBJ1-5
abundance: NA
v_gene: TRBV6-5
len: 15
CDR3aa: CASSYSDRANQPQHF
CDR3nt: TGTGCCAGCAGTTACTCAGACAGGGCGAATCAGCCCCAGCATTTT

d_gene: NA
j_gene: TRBJ2-7
abundance: NA
v_gene: TRBV7-2
len: 13
CDR3aa: CASSLAAAYEQYF
CDR3nt: TGTGCCAGCAGCTTGGCTGCCGCCTACGAGCAGTACTTC

d_gene: TRBD1
j_gene: TRBJ2-1
abundance: NA
v_gene: TRBV6-1
len: 16
CDR3aa: CASSEAAGQAVNEQFF
CDR3nt: TGTGCCAGCAGTGAGGCTGCGGGACAGGCGGTGAATGAGCAGTTCTTC

d_gene: NA
j_gene: TRBJ1-3
abundance: NA
v_gene: TRBV29-1
len: 14
CDR3aa: CSVVSARAGNTIYF
CDR3nt: TGCAGCGTTGTATCCGCTCGGGCTGGAAACACCATATATTTT

d_gene: NA
j_gene: TRBJ2-2
abundance: NA
v_gene: TRBV24-1
len: 15
CDR3aa: CATSQGRETTGELFF
CDR3nt: TGTGCCACCAGCCAAGGAAGGGAGACCACCGGGGAGCTGTTTTTT

d_gene: TRBD2
j_gene: TRBJ2-3
abundance: NA
v_gene: TRBV7-3
len: 15
CDR3aa: CASSWTSGRSDTQYF
CDR3nt: TGTGCCAGCAGCTGGACTAGCGGGAGGTCAGATACGCAGTATTTT

d_gene: NA
j_gene: TRBJ1-4
abundance: NA
v_gene: TRBV30
len: 16
CDR3aa: CAWSVPLDTTNEKLFF
CDR3nt: TGTGCCTGGAGTGTACCCTTAGATACAACTAATGAAAAACTGTTTTTT

d_gene: TRBD2
j_gene: TRBJ2-5
abundance: NA
v_gene: TRBV5-6
len: 13
CDR3aa: CASSLARAGAQYF
CDR3nt: TGTGCCAGCAGCTTGGCCAGGGCGGGGGCCCAGTACTTC

d_gene: TRBD2
j_gene: TRBJ2-1
abundance: NA
v_gene: TRBV4-2
len: 15
CDR3aa: CASSHLAGSGNEQFF
CDR3nt: TGTGCCAGCAGCCATTTAGCGGGATCGGGCAATGAGCAGTTCTTC

d_gene: NA
j_gene: TRBJ2-5
abundance: NA
v_gene: TRBV27
len: 15
CDR3aa: CASRRSTAGQQTQYF
CDR3nt: TGTGCCAGCAGACGATCAACCGCGGGACAGCAGACCCAGTACTTC

d_gene: TRBD1
j_gene: TRBJ2-1
abundance: few
v_gene: TRBV19
len: 16
CDR3aa: CASSPGTGDFYNEQFF
CDR3nt: TGTGCCAGTAGTCCAGGGACAGGGGACTTCTACAATGAGCAGTTCTTC

d_gene: NA
j_gene: TRBJ1-6
abundance: NA
v_gene: TRBV7-3
len: 15
CDR3aa: CASSLEGPGNSPLHF
CDR3nt: TGTGCCAGCAGCTTAGAAGGCCCGGGGAATTCACCCCTCCACTTT

d_gene: NA
j_gene: TRBJ2-1
abundance: NA
v_gene: TRBV9
len: 14
CDR3aa: CASSVGQNYNEQFF
CDR3nt: TGTGCCAGCAGCGTAGGACAGAACTACAATGAGCAGTTCTTC

d_gene: TRBD2
j_gene: TRBJ2-7
abundance: once
v_gene: TRBV7-6
len: 19
CDR3aa: CASSFSPPGLEGGSYEQYF
CDR3nt: TGTGCCAGCAGCTTTTCTCCCCCAGGACTAGAAGGTGGCTCCTACGAGCAGTACTTC

d_gene: NA
j_gene: TRBJ1-3
abundance: NA
v_gene: TRBV15
len: 16
CDR3aa: CATSRDRSSSGNTIYF
CDR3nt: TGTGCCACCAGCAGAGATCGGAGTAGCTCTGGAAACACCATATATTTT

d_gene: NA
j_gene: TRBJ1-1
abundance: few
v_gene: TRBV12-3/TRBV12-4
len: 13
CDR3aa: CASSWTWNTEAFF
CDR3nt: TGTGCCAGCAGTTGGACATGGAACACTGAAGCTTTCTTT

d_gene: NA
j_gene: TRBJ1-6
abundance: NA
v_gene: TRBV7-8
len: 15
CDR3aa: CASSLAENYNSPLHF
CDR3nt: TGTGCCAGCAGCTTAGCGGAGAACTATAATTCACCCCTCCACTTT

d_gene: TRBD1
j_gene: TRBJ1-2
abundance: NA
v_gene: TRBV6-6
len: 17
CDR3aa: CASSQGGTGGANYGYTF
CDR3nt: TGTGCCAGCAGTCAGGGAGGGACAGGGGGAGCTAACTATGGCTACACCTTC

d_gene: NA
j_gene: TRBJ1-1
abundance: NA
v_gene: TRBV4-2
len: 16
CDR3aa: CASSRVGGDVRTEAFF
CDR3nt: TGTGCCAGCAGCCGGGTCGGGGGGGACGTTAGGACTGAAGCTTTCTTT

d_gene: TRBD1
j_gene: TRBJ1-5
abundance: NA
v_gene: TRBV23-1
len: 16
CDR3aa: CASSQPDRGSNQPQHF
CDR3nt: TGCGCCAGCAGTCAACCGGACAGGGGGAGCAATCAGCCCCAGCATTTT

d_gene: TRBD2
j_gene: TRBJ2-7
abundance: few
v_gene: TRBV5-4
len: 17
CDR3aa: CASSPPAGREASYEQYF
CDR3nt: TGTGCCAGCAGCCCCCCGGCGGGGCGGGAGGCCTCCTACGAGCAGTACTTC

d_gene: TRBD1
j_gene: TRBJ1-3
abundance: NA
v_gene: TRBV12-5
len: 18
CDR3aa: CASGLRLLGGHSGNTIYF
CDR3nt: TGTGCTAGTGGTTTGAGGCTCCTAGGGGGCCACTCTGGAAACACCATATATTTT

d_gene: NA
j_gene: TRBJ2-5
abundance: NA
v_gene: TRBV7-6
len: 15
CDR3aa: CASSLRGGGYETQYF
CDR3nt: TGTGCCAGCAGCTTAAGAGGAGGGGGCTATGAGACCCAGTACTTC

d_gene: NA
j_gene: TRBJ2-1
abundance: NA
v_gene: TRBV12-1
len: 18
CDR3aa: CASIEGFLRRATDNEQFF
CDR3nt: TGTGCCAGCATAGAGGGATTCCTTAGGCGCGCAACCGACAATGAGCAGTTCTTC

d_gene: NA
j_gene: TRBJ1-5
abundance: NA
v_gene: TRBV7-2
len: 13
CDR3aa: CASSLQGNQPQHF
CDR3nt: TGTGCCAGCAGCTTACAGGGGAATCAGCCCCAGCATTTT

d_gene: TRBD2
j_gene: TRBJ2-7
abundance: NA
v_gene: TRBV7-6
len: 18
CDR3aa: CASSSAPGLAQHPYEQYF
CDR3nt: TGTGCCAGCAGCTCAGCGCCCGGACTAGCGCAACATCCCTACGAGCAGTACTTC

d_gene: NA
j_gene: TRBJ1-1
abundance: NA
v_gene: TRBV15
len: 13
CDR3aa: CATSRDSRAEAFF
CDR3nt: TGTGCCACCAGCAGAGATAGCAGGGCTGAAGCTTTCTTT

d_gene: NA
j_gene: TRBJ2-5
abundance: NA
v_gene: TRBV7-9
len: 15
CDR3aa: CASSLYGEVQETQYF
CDR3nt: TGTGCCAGCAGCTTATACGGGGAAGTCCAAGAGACCCAGTACTTC

d_gene: NA
j_gene: TRBJ2-2
abundance: many
v_gene: TRBV6-2/TRBV6-3
len: 16
CDR3aa: CASSLLGLSNTGELFF
CDR3nt: TGTGCCAGCAGCCTACTAGGGCTATCAAACACCGGGGAGCTGTTTTTT

d_gene: NA
j_gene: TRBJ2-1
abundance: NA
v_gene: TRBV11-3
len: 13
CDR3aa: CASSLGSSFEQFF
CDR3nt: TGTGCCAGCAGCTTAGGTTCCTCCTTTGAGCAGTTCTTC

d_gene: NA
j_gene: TRBJ1-4
abundance: NA
v_gene: TRBV5-1
len: 14
CDR3aa: CASSLGSTAEKLFF
CDR3nt: TGCGCCAGCAGCTTGGGAAGCACAGCAGAAAAACTGTTTTTT

d_gene: NA
j_gene: TRBJ1-2
abundance: NA
v_gene: TRBV6-5
len: 13
CDR3aa: CASKGIRGYGYTF
CDR3nt: TGTGCCAGCAAAGGAATTCGGGGCTATGGCTACACCTTC

d_gene: TRBD1
j_gene: TRBJ2-3
abundance: NA
v_gene: TRBV24-1
len: 18
CDR3aa: CATSAPQGGQGSTDTQYF
CDR3nt: TGTGCCACCAGTGCTCCCCAGGGGGGACAGGGGAGCACAGATACGCAGTATTTT

d_gene: TRBD1
j_gene: TRBJ1-1
abundance: NA
v_gene: TRBV5-1
len: 13
CDR3aa: CASRGQGDTEAFF
CDR3nt: TGCGCCAGCAGGGGACAGGGCGACACTGAAGCTTTCTTT

d_gene: TRBD1
j_gene: TRBJ2-1
abundance: NA
v_gene: TRBV24-1
len: 12
CDR3aa: CATSDFRGREFF
CDR3nt: TGTGCCACCAGTGATTTTAGGGGGCGCGAGTTCTTC

d_gene: TRBD2
j_gene: TRBJ2-1
abundance: NA
v_gene: TRBV9
len: 16
CDR3aa: CASSVDTSGRVGGQFF
CDR3nt: TGTGCCAGCAGCGTAGATACTAGCGGGAGAGTCGGTGGGCAGTTCTTC

d_gene: TRBD1
j_gene: TRBJ1-6
abundance: NA
v_gene: TRBV19
len: 16
CDR3aa: CASSQSTGAGNSPLHF
CDR3nt: TGTGCCAGTAGTCAATCGACAGGGGCGGGTAATTCACCCCTCCACTTT

d_gene: NA
j_gene: TRBJ2-5
abundance: few
v_gene: TRBV5-1
len: 13
CDR3aa: CASSPRSGETQYF
CDR3nt: TGCGCCAGCAGCCCCAGGTCTGGGGAGACCCAGTACTTC

d_gene: NA
j_gene: TRBJ2-1
abundance: once
v_gene: TRBV7-9
len: 15
CDR3aa: CASSLVGGLGNEQFF
CDR3nt: TGTGCCAGCAGCTTAGTCGGGGGGCTAGGGAATGAGCAGTTCTTC

d_gene: NA
j_gene: TRBJ2-1
abundance: NA
v_gene: TRBV12-3/TRBV12-4
len: 12
CDR3aa: CASSIGGREQFF
CDR3nt: TGTGCCAGCAGTATCGGGGGGCGGGAGCAGTTCTTC

d_gene: TRBD2
j_gene: TRBJ2-1
abundance: NA
v_gene: TRBV15
len: 15
CDR3aa: CATSKMEAGRHEQFF
CDR3nt: TGTGCCACCAGCAAGATGGAAGCGGGAAGGCATGAGCAGTTCTTC

d_gene: TRBD1
j_gene: TRBJ1-2
abundance: few
v_gene: TRBV7-2
len: 18
CDR3aa: CASSLRPGQGRGRHGYTF
CDR3nt: TGTGCCAGCAGCTTGAGACCGGGACAGGGCCGTGGGAGACATGGCTACACCTTC